One and the same sample provided the 21 T cell receptor beta chains below, sequenced in a study of blood T cells in healthy people across ages. Together with a sample-barcoded 5' primer, a J-beta primer mix was included in a second PCR lasting roughly 6 to 12 cycles. TCRdb fed the 5' RACE reads into MiXCR, producing one record per CDR3 protein. The sample shows roughly 900,000 distinct CDR3 sequences, about 48% of them seen only once. The sample consisted of blood. The receptor source for this set is a man aged 25-40 years in good health.

This clonotype was seen a handful of times. The chain has TRBV5-1 and TRBJ1-1; no reliable D call. V lost 4 bases to trimming and J lost 4 bases, with 14 bases between them. The CDR3 contains 14 residues. Germline V lookup: CDR1 SGHRS, CDR2 YFSETQ. The DNA for the CDR3 is TGCGCCAGCAGCCTGGACCCCAGTGGCACTGAAGCTTTCTTT. Translated: CASSLDPSGTEAFF.

The chain carries TRBV6-2 or TRBV6-3 and TRBJ2-1; D possibly corresponds to TRBD1 (6 bases). The germline CDR1 and CDR2 sequences are MNHEY and SVGEGT. The CDR3 consists of 15 residues. Trimming took off 5 bases at V and 7 bases at J, with 18 bases between the two ends. For the CDR3, the DNA is TGTGCCAGCAGTCACGAGGGGGTTTGGTGGAATGAGCAGTTCTTC. Translated: CASSHEGVWWNEQFF.

This rearrangement joins TRBV4-1 to TRBJ1-4, with TRBD1 matching over 7 bases. CDR1 and CDR2 (germline): MGHRA, YSYEKL. The CDR3 length is 15 residues. V lost 1 base and J lost 6; bases outside the gene matches: 5. The CDR3 bases are TGCGCCAGCAGCCAAGGGGGGGACAGAGATGAAAAACTGTTTTTT. This codes for CASSQGGDRDEKLFF.

The chain employs TRBV2 and TRBJ2-5; D ambiguous. The CDR3 contains 13 residues. Germline V gene sequence: CDR1 SNHLY, CDR2 FYNNEI. Deletions cut 4 bases from V and 1 base from J, with 7 bases between. The CDR3 DNA sequence: TGTGCCAGCAGTGTGAACAGCCAAGAGACCCAGTACTTC. This encodes CASSVNSQETQYF.

The sample holds a few counts of this clonotype. This rearrangement joins TRBV29-1 to TRBJ1-6; 9 bases are shared with TRBD1. V trimming: 7 bases; J trimming: 10 bases; junction bases outside the gene matches: 8. Germline V lookup: CDR1 SQVTM, CDR2 ANQGSEA. The CDR3 totals 13 residues. The DNA of the CDR3 is TGCAGCGCGGCCGAGGACAGGGGCTCACCCCTCCACTTT. Its translation is CSAAEDRGSPLHF.

The chain is built from TRBV28 and TRBJ1-2; D remains ambiguous. The CDR3 contains 13 residues. Trimming cost V 2 bases and J 7 bases, with 11 bases left between them. Germline CDR1 MDHEN, CDR2 SYDVKM. The CDR3 region is CASSLMGTGGYTF. Written as DNA, the CDR3 is TGTGCCAGCAGTTTAATGGGCACGGGTGGCTACACCTTC.

This chain links TRBV20-1 with TRBJ2-7; 8 bases align to TRBD1. The germline CDR1 and CDR2 sequences are DFQATT and SNEGSKA (reference sequence). The CDR3 is 12 residues long. After removal of 6 bases from V and 3 bases from J, the junction contained 4 bases not matched to a gene. Written as DNA, the CDR3 is TGCAGTGCAAATGGACAGGGCTACGAGCAGTACTTC. It specifies CSANGQGYEQYF.

The CDR3 DNA reads TGCGCCAGCAGCTTGTTGGGTTGGACAAACAATGAGCAGTTCTTC. Translation gives CASSLLGWTNNEQFF. J is TRBJ2-1 and V is TRBV5-1; weak D call: TRBD1 (5 bases). Germline loops: CDR1 SGHRS, CDR2 YFSETQ. V was trimmed by 1 base and J by 5 bases, leaving 13 bases between them. The CDR3 is made up of 15 amino acids.

The chain couples TRBV12-3 or TRBV12-4 to TRBJ2-7; 10 bases match TRBD1. J was trimmed by 6 bases and V by 2 bases; bases with no gene match: 4. The CDR3 is made up of 14 amino acids. DNA for the CDR3: TGTGCCAGCAGTTTAATCGGACAGGGGGTCGAGCAGTACTTC. Translating gives CASSLIGQGVEQYF.

V is TRBV7-9 and J is TRBJ2-5, with TRBD2 identical over 12 bases. The CDR3 has 15 amino acids. With V trimmed by 1 base and J by 5 bases, 2 bases remained unmatched. Germline CDR1 reads SEHNR; CDR2 reads FQNEAQ (reference sequence). The DNA for the CDR3 is TGTGCCAGCAGCTTAGGACTAGCGGGAGATGAGACCCAGTACTTC. The encoded protein is CASSLGLAGDETQYF.

Remarks on this clonotype: A read error may produce the germline difference seen at one junction end. The V and J genes are TRBV7-7 and TRBJ2-2, with D perhaps TRBD2 (5 bases). The CDR3 extends over 13 amino acids. Germline V gene data show CDR1 as SSHAT and CDR2 as FNYEAQ (reference sequence). The CDR3 region has the DNA TGTGCTAGCAGCGGAGGAGAGTCCGGGGAGCTGTTTTTT. Protein product: CASSGGESGELFF.

This sequence joins TRBV29-1 and TRBJ2-3, with 7 bases aligning to TRBD2. The germline V gene encodes CDR1 SQVTM and CDR2 ANQGSEA. There are 14 residues in the CDR3. Trimming at V came to 7 bases and at J to 0 bases, leaving 7 bases not matched to a gene. The CDR3 spells CSGRRGISTDTQYF. Written as DNA, the CDR3 is TGCAGCGGCCGGCGGGGGATAAGCACAGATACGCAGTATTTT.

The CDR3 protein is CASTGVYSNQPQHF. The CDR3 nucleotides read TGTGCCAGCACGGGGGTATATAGCAATCAGCCCCAGCATTTT. The V and J genes are TRBV6-4 and TRBJ1-5; D possibly corresponds to TRBD1 (5 bases). Trimming stripped 7 bases from V and 0 bases from J, with 10 bases between. The V gene's germline CDR1 is MRHNA and CDR2 SNTAGT. CDR3 length equals 14 residues.

CDR3 protein: CASSLGAGPSYEQYF. As DNA, the CDR3 is TGTGCCAGCAGTTTAGGGGCGGGCCCTTCCTACGAGCAGTACTTC. The gene calls are TRBV12-3 or TRBV12-4 and TRBJ2-7; D may be TRBD2 (5 bases). Trimming pared 1 base from V and 1 base from J, leaving 11 bases between. The CDR3 is made up of 15 amino acids.

This clonotype was seen a few times. V and J are TRBV30 and TRBJ1-1; D is unresolved. The CDR3 length is 13 residues. Germline assignment: CDR1 GTSNPN and CDR2 SVGIG (reference sequence). V was cut by 0 bases and J by 1 base, with 6 bases left in between. DNA for the CDR3: TGTGCCTGGAGTGTACAAGCGAACACTGAAGCTTTCTTT. Translated, it gives CAWSVQANTEAFF.

In its sample, this clonotype was seen many times. The chain carries TRBV2 and TRBJ2-5, with D uncertain. The CDR3 covers 9 residues. The V gene lost 10 bases and the J gene lost 7 bases, with 7 bases spanning the gap. Germline CDR1 SNHLY, CDR2 FYNNEI. DNA for the CDR3: TGTGCCATCGGAGTGACCCAGTACTTC. Translated: CAIGVTQYF.

The chain links TRBV11-2 to TRBJ2-1; possibly TRBD1 or TRBD2 for D (6 bases each). There are 22 residues in the CDR3. Germline V gene sequence: CDR1 SGHAT, CDR2 FQNNGV. V lost 2 bases and J lost 5, with 34 bases in between. CDR3 in amino acids: CASSLFGGQLRGSPIIHNEQFF. CDR3 coding DNA: TGTGCCAGCAGCTTATTTGGGGGGCAGCTAAGGGGATCCCCGATCATTCACAATGAGCAGTTCTTC.

The chain joins TRBV7-3 to TRBJ2-5; a possible D gene is TRBD2 (7 bases). The CDR3 sequence is 15 residues long. The ends were cut back, 3 bases at V and 4 bases at J, with 15 bases in the middle. Germline CDR1 is SGHTA and CDR2 is FQGTGA. The CDR3 region is CASSLRGRVGETQYF. The CDR3 DNA sequence: TGTGCCAGCAGCTTGAGGGGGAGGGTTGGAGAGACCCAGTACTTC.

This clonotype appeared a few times. The chain couples TRBV30 to TRBJ2-7; 7 nucleotides match TRBD1. The CDR3 is 13 amino acids. From germline, CDR1 is GTSNPN and CDR2 SVGIG (reference sequence). Trimming at V came to 7 bases and at J to 3 bases, leaving 9 bases not matched to a gene. The CDR3 sequence is CAYRGQGRYEQYF. For the CDR3, the DNA is TGTGCCTATAGGGGGCAGGGACGCTACGAGCAGTACTTC.

In regard to this clonotype: At one boundary the junction diverges from the germline segment, which might be a read error. The chain employs TRBV4-3 and TRBJ2-6, with D perhaps matching TRBD2 (5 bases). The CDR3 is 16 residues long. In germline, CDR1 is LGHNA, CDR2 YSLEER. The CDR3 spells CASSQDPDSGTNVLTF. The DNA of the CDR3 is TGCGCCAGCAGCCAAGATCCGGACTCTGGGACCAACGTCCTGACTTTC.

The gene calls are TRBV5-1 and TRBJ1-2; tentative D call: TRBD1 (6 bases). From germline, CDR1 is SGHRS and CDR2 YFSETQ. The CDR3 spans 16 residues. The V end was cut by 4 bases, the J end by 0 bases, with 16 bases between. This CDR3 reads CASSLTSGVANYGYTF. CDR3 nucleotide sequence: TGCGCCAGCAGCCTTACTTCAGGGGTAGCTAACTATGGCTACACCTTC.